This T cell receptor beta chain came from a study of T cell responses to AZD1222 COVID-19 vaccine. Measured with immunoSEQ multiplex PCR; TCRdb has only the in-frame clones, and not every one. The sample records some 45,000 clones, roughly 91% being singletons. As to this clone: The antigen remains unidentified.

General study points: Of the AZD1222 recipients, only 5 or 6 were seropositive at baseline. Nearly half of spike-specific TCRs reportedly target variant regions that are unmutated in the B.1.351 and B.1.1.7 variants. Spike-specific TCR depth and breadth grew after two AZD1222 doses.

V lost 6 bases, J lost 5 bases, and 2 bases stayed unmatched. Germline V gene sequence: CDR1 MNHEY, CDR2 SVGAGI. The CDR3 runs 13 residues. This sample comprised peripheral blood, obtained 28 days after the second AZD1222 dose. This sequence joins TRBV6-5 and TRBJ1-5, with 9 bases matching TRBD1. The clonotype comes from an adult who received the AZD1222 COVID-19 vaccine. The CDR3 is CASRGQGHQPQHF. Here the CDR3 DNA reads TGTGCCAGCAGAGGACAGGGGCATCAGCCCCAGCATTTT.